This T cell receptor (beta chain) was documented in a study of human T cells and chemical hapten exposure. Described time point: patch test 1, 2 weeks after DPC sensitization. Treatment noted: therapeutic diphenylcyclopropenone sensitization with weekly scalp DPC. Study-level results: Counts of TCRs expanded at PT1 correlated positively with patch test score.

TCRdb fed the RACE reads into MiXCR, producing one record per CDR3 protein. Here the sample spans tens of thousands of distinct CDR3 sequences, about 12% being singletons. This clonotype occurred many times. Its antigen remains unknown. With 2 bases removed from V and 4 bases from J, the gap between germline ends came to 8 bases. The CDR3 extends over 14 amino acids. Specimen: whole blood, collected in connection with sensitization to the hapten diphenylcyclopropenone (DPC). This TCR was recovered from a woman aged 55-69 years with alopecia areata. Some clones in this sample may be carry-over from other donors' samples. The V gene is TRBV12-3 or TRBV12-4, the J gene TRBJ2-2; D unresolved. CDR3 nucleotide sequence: TGTGCCAGCAGTTTAATGGGCCGCACCGGGGAGCTGTTTTTT. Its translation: CASSLMGRTGELFF.